The next 19 T cell receptor beta chains were all read from a single sample in a study of T cell responses to AZD1222 COVID-19 vaccine. Produced via immunoSEQ multiplex PCR; TCRdb's table is partial and in-frame only. The repertoire holds about 190,000 clones, with about nine tenths as singletons. Sequences were derived from peripheral blood, sampled on day 0 of AZD1222 vaccination. All receptors derive from an adult in good health.

The chain links TRBV7-8 to TRBJ2-1; 10 bases map to TRBD2. V gave up 5 bases and J gave up 8 bases; unmatched junction bases: 12. Germline CDR1 and CDR2: SGHVS and FQNEAQ. This CDR3 is 16 amino acids long. DNA of the CDR3: TGTGCCAGCAGCCCTGGTAGGCTAGCGGGAGTACATGAGCAGTTCTTC. Protein sequence: CASSPGRLAGVHEQFF. The variable domain in full, with the rest retrieved from reference TRBV7-8 and TRBJ2-1, is GAGVSQSPRYKVAKRGQDVALRCDPISGHVSLFWYQQALGQGPEFLTYFQNEAQLDKSGLPSDRFFAERPEGSVSTLKIQRTQQEDSAVYLCASSPGRLAGVHEQFFGPGTRLTVL.

The rearrangement links TRBV7-3 to TRBJ2-3, with 11 bases lining up with TRBD2. The CDR3 is made up of 15 amino acids. The germline V gene encodes CDR1 SGHTA and CDR2 FQGTGA. V shed 6 bases, J shed 2 bases, and the junction held 4 bases outside the gene matches. CDR3 in amino acids: CASSRGLAVTDTQYF. The CDR3 DNA follows: TGTGCCAGCAGTAGGGGACTAGCGGTCACAGATACGCAGTATTTT.

The chain joins TRBV9 to TRBJ2-7, with 7 bases matching TRBD1. The germline V gene has CDR1 SGDLS and CDR2 YYNGEE. The CDR3 extends over 14 amino acids. V shed 6 bases and J 3 bases; nucleotides not matched to a gene: 9. CDR3 nucleotide sequence: TGTGCCAGCACAACAGATGACAGGGACTACGAGCAGTACTTC. Its protein product is CASTTDDRDYEQYF.

The chain recombines TRBV29-1 with TRBJ1-1; no clear D. The CDR3 runs to 15 residues. Germline CDR1 is SQVTM and CDR2 is ANQGSEA. Trimming took off 1 base at V and 8 bases at J, with 20 bases between the two ends. The CDR3 here is CSVEVLPGPLGEAFF. CDR3 nucleotide sequence: TGCAGCGTTGAAGTTCTCCCCGGGCCCCTTGGGGAAGCTTTCTTT.

This chain links TRBV21-1 with TRBJ2-3; TRBD2, the D gene given by the table, was not confirmed from the DNA. TRBV21-1 is a pseudogene locus. The CDR3 loop spans 14 amino acids. The chain's CDR3 is CASSNPRTTDTQYF. Written as DNA, the CDR3 is TGTGCCAGCAGCAATCCTAGAACCACAGATACGCAGTATTTT.

The gene calls are TRBV4-2 and TRBJ1-1; 7 positions match TRBD1. The ends lost 0 bases at V and 7 bases at J; junction bases unmatched: 11. Germline lookup yields CDR1 LGHNA and CDR2 YNFKEQ. This CDR3 comprises 16 residues. CDR3 bases: TGTGCCAGCAGCCAAGAGGGTGGGACAGATATCCTTGAAGCTTTCTTT. Amino acids: CASSQEGGTDILEAFF.

CDR3 sequence: CASTNQQHSYEQYF. CDR3 in DNA: TGTGCCAGCACCAACCAACAACACTCCTACGAGCAGTACTTC. The chain is built from TRBV6-5 and TRBJ2-7; D not certain. The V gene lost 7 bases and the J gene lost 0 bases, with 13 bases spanning the gap. This CDR3 has 14 residues. The germline V gene has CDR1 MNHEY and CDR2 SVGAGI.

V usage is TRBV19 and J usage is TRBJ2-7; unclear D gene. This CDR3 spans 17 amino acids. CDR1 LNHDA and CDR2 SQIVND come from the germline V gene (reference sequence). V was pared by 4 bases and J by 7 bases, with 26 bases between. The CDR3 nucleotides read TGTGCCAGTAGTACCCACCCGACGGCAGCCCTCCCTCGAGAGCAGTACTTC. Residues: CASSTHPTAALPREQYF.

The V gene is TRBV27, the J gene TRBJ1-1, with a weak D call TRBD1 (5 bases). CDR1 is MNHEY, CDR2 SMNVEV, per germline (reference sequence). V was pared by 3 bases and J by 5 bases, with 10 bases between. The length of the CDR3 is 13 residues. CDR3 residues: CASSFLGGTEAFF. The CDR3 nucleotides read TGTGCCAGCAGTTTCTTGGGGGGAACTGAAGCTTTCTTT.

This clone has just a few counts. The chain uses TRBV28 and TRBJ2-7; 7 nucleotides line up with TRBD1. Per the germline V gene, CDR1 is MDHEN and CDR2 is SYDVKM. This CDR3 contains 16 residues. After removal of 3 bases from V and 2 bases from J, the junction contained 10 bases not matched to a gene. The CDR3 reads CASSFVDSQGPYEQYF. CDR3 bases: TGTGCCAGCAGTTTCGTCGACTCACAGGGGCCCTACGAGCAGTACTTC.

A word on this clone: The same CDR3 arises from other DNA sequences in this sample as well. The genes are TRBV3-1 (or the pseudogene TRBV3-2) and TRBJ1-3; D is undetermined. The germline V gene has CDR1 LGHDT and CDR2 YNNKEL (reference sequence). CDR3 length: 13 residues. V gave up 4 bases and J gave up 0 bases, with 4 bases separating them. CDR3 protein: CASSPSSGNTIYF. The CDR3 DNA is TGTGCCAGCAGCCCTAGCTCTGGAAACACCATATATTTT.

This chain connects TRBV19 to TRBJ1-4; weak D call: TRBD1 (6 bases). V lost 7 bases to trimming and J lost 8 bases, with 23 bases between them. CDR1 LNHDA and CDR2 SQIVND come from the germline V gene (reference sequence). The CDR3 totals 16 residues. The CDR3 DNA follows: TGTGCCAGTACGATGGTACCCCACAGGGAGGGAGAAAAACTGTTTTTT. As protein: CASTMVPHREGEKLFF. The whole variable domain, remainder taken from reference TRBV19 and TRBJ1-4, is DGGITQSPKYLFRKEGQNVTLSCEQNLNHDAMYWYRQDPGQGLRLIYYSQIVNDFQKGDIAEGYSVSREKKESFPLTVTSAQKNPTAFYLCASTMVPHREGEKLFFGSGTQLSVL.

This clone was recorded a few times. The chain couples TRBV7-8 to TRBJ2-7, with 13 bases identical to TRBD2. This CDR3 region has 16 residues. V shed 2 bases and J 2 bases; nucleotides not matched to a gene: 3. Germline V lookup: CDR1 SGHVS, CDR2 FQNEAQ. CDR3 region: CASSLLGLAGAYEQYF. In nucleotides, the CDR3 is TGTGCCAGCAGCTTACTCGGACTAGCGGGAGCCTACGAGCAGTACTTC.

The chain carries TRBV18 and TRBJ1-1; D remains unclear. The CDR3 covers 13 residues. Trimming pared 4 bases from V and 5 bases from J, leaving 11 bases between. Germline loops: CDR1 KGHSH, CDR2 LQKENI. CDR3 protein: CASSRTPETEAFF. In DNA form, the CDR3 reads TGTGCCAGCTCACGAACCCCAGAAACTGAAGCTTTCTTT.

The J gene is TRBJ1-2, the V gene TRBV3-1 (or the pseudogene TRBV3-2), with 10 nucleotides matching TRBD1. The V gene's germline CDR1 is LGHDT and CDR2 YNNKEL (reference sequence). V lost 4 bases, J lost 6 bases, and 5 bases stayed unmatched. There are 14 residues in the CDR3. The CDR3 loop is CASSRTGGQDGYTF. CDR3 sequence (DNA): TGTGCCAGCAGCCGGACAGGGGGGCAGGATGGCTACACCTTC.

V gene TRBV3-1 (or the pseudogene TRBV3-2) combines with J gene TRBJ1-5; a weak D match, TRBD1 (6 bases). Looked up from germline, CDR1 is LGHDT and CDR2 is YNNKEL (reference sequence). V lost 4 bases and J lost 7, with 17 bases in between. This CDR3 spans 15 amino acids. The CDR3, as DNA: TGTGCCAGCAGCCCTAATGTCGGGGGCGGGCAGCCCCAGCATTTT. It translates to CASSPNVGGGQPQHF.

The CDR3 protein is CASSHHRGTNEKLFF. The DNA of the CDR3 is TGTGCCAGCAGCCACCACAGGGGAACTAATGAAAAACTGTTTTTT. The V call is TRBV27, the J call TRBJ1-4; TRBD1 matches at 7 bases. Germline CDR1 is MNHEY and CDR2 is SMNVEV (reference sequence). This CDR3 has 15 residues. The V segment lost 6 bases and the J segment 1 base; nucleotides outside the gene matches: 5.

With regard to this clone: One end of the junction varies from germline; a read error may be responsible. The chain recombines TRBV25-1 with TRBJ2-5, with D perhaps matching TRBD1 (5 bases). This CDR3 comprises 13 residues. Germline V gene sequence: CDR1 MGHDK, CDR2 SYGVNS. DNA for the CDR3: TGTACCAGCAGTCGGCAGGGAAGAGAGACCCAGTACTTC. Translated, it gives CTSSRQGRETQYF. Combining the CDR3 with reference TRBV25-1 and TRBJ2-5 gives the whole variable domain EADIYQTPRYLVIGTGKKITLECSQTMGHDKMYWYQQDPGMELHLIHYSYGVNSTEKGDLSSESTVSRIRTEHFPLTLESARPSHTSQYLCTSSRQGRETQYFGPGTRLLVL.

This chain joins TRBV25-1 and TRBJ2-1; D is unclear. The CDR3 has 16 amino acids. Trimming pared 6 bases from V and 3 bases from J, leaving 18 bases between. CDR1 and CDR2 from the germline V gene are MGHDK and SYGVNS. The CDR3 coding sequence is TGTGCCAGCAGGACGGCTCAGGCTAGAGACTACAATGAGCAGTTCTTC. Translating gives CASRTAQARDYNEQFF.